These 16 T cell receptor beta chains were all obtained from the same sample, sequenced in a study of T cell responses to AZD1222 COVID-19 vaccine. Data came from immunoSEQ multiplex PCR; TCRdb stores just in-frame clones and leaves some out. This table has some 280,000 clones, 85% to 95% appearing once. The sequencing used peripheral blood, collected 28 days after the second AZD1222 dose. All receptors come from an adult who received the AZD1222 COVID-19 vaccine.

V is TRBV6-5 and J is TRBJ2-7; no clear D gene. Germline V gene sequence: CDR1 MNHEY, CDR2 SVGAGI. The CDR3 covers 15 residues. The V and J ends lost 6 bases and 2 bases respectively, with 17 bases between them. CDR3 sequence: CASSPPPLLTYEQYF. For the CDR3, the DNA is TGTGCCAGCAGCCCCCCCCCACTCCTCACCTACGAGCAGTACTTC.

V usage is TRBV18 and J usage is TRBJ2-3, with TRBD2 matching over 14 bases. The germline gives CDR1 KGHSH, CDR2 LQKENI. V gave up 3 bases and J gave up 3 bases; unmatched junction bases: 5. The length of the CDR3 is 17 residues. The CDR3 reads CASSPRLAGGPTDTQYF. In DNA, the CDR3 is TGTGCCAGCTCACCCCGACTAGCGGGGGGGCCGACAGATACGCAGTATTTT.

The genes are TRBV19 and TRBJ1-5; no clear D. V shed 1 base and J shed 3 bases, with 7 bases lying between them. Per germline, CDR1 LNHDA and CDR2 SQIVND (reference sequence). The CDR3 runs to 14 residues. The CDR3 sequence: CASSIAGNNQPQHF. The CDR3 region has the DNA TGTGCCAGTAGTATAGCGGGGAACAATCAGCCCCAGCATTTT.

A word on this clone: This specimen includes other DNA sequences encoding the same CDR3. The chain combines TRBV2 with TRBJ2-7; unclear D gene. The germline V and J ends were trimmed by 4 bases and 4 bases, with 2 bases remaining between them. CDR1 and CDR2 (germline): SNHLY, FYNNEI. CDR3 size: 10 residues. In DNA form, the CDR3 reads TGTGCCAGCAGTGGATACGAGCAGTACTTC. It codes for CASSGYEQYF. Looking up the rest from reference TRBV2 and TRBJ2-7 gives the full variable domain: EPEVTQTPSHQVTQMGQEVILRCVPISNHLYFYWYRQILGQKVEFLVSFYNNEISEKSEIFDDQFSVERPDGSNFTLKIRSTKLEDSAMYFCASSGYEQYFGPGTRLTVT.

This chain uses TRBV7-8 with TRBJ2-7; D not certain. V was clipped by 5 bases and J by 6 bases, with 14 bases between them. Germline loops: CDR1 SGHVS, CDR2 FQNEAQ. The CDR3 contains 13 residues. DNA of the CDR3: TGTGCCAGCAGCCCCCCGGCTAGATTCGAGCAGTACTTC. Translating it yields CASSPPARFEQYF.

This clone was seen a single time. V usage is TRBV27 and J usage is TRBJ1-2; D might be TRBD1 (6 bases). V was pared by 5 bases and J by 7 bases, with 26 bases between. The V gene's germline CDR1 is MNHEY and CDR2 SMNVEV (reference sequence). This CDR3 contains 17 residues. The DNA of the CDR3 is TGTGCCAGCAGTCCGCTCCCCCCCCCAGGGGCCCCCCTTGGCTACACCTTC. Translation gives CASSPLPPPGAPLGYTF.

J is TRBJ2-3 and V is TRBV5-1, with D perhaps matching TRBD2 (5 bases). This CDR3 is 15 amino acids long. CDR1 SGHRS and CDR2 YFSETQ come from the germline V gene. Trimming pared 1 base from V and 6 bases from J, leaving 15 bases between. CDR3 in DNA: TGCGCCAGCAGCTTGAACCCCGGGGTGGCGGATACGCAGTATTTT. Translated: CASSLNPGVADTQYF. The full variable domain, completed using reference TRBV5-1 and TRBJ2-3, is KAGVTQTPRYLIKTRGQQVTLSCSPISGHRSVSWYQQTPGQGLQFLFEYFSETQRNKGNFPGRFSGRQFSNSRSEMNVSTLELGDSALYLCASSLNPGVADTQYFGPGTRLTVL.

As DNA, the CDR3 is TGTGCCAGCTCACCCGGTGGGGCTAGGAACACTGAAGCTTTCTTT. Protein: CASSPGGARNTEAFF. This chain joins TRBV18 and TRBJ1-1, with a weak D call TRBD1 (5 bases). The CDR3 is 15 residues long. Germline V gene sequence: CDR1 KGHSH, CDR2 LQKENI. With 3 bases removed from V and 1 base from J, the gap between germline ends came to 12 bases.

The chain couples TRBV19 to TRBJ1-5; D is uncertain. V was cut by 7 bases and J by 0 bases, with 13 bases left in between. The CDR3 sequence is 15 residues long. Germline V gene lookup returns CDR1 LNHDA and CDR2 SQIVND (reference sequence). Here the CDR3 reads CASTRTAYSNQPQHF. The CDR3 DNA sequence: TGTGCCAGTACTCGGACCGCTTATAGCAATCAGCCCCAGCATTTT.

This clone has a single count. The V call is TRBV2, the J call TRBJ1-2, with 7 nucleotides matching TRBD1. Losses at the gene ends were 4 bases for V and 8 bases for J; bases not matched to a gene: 7. The CDR3 is 13 residues long. Germline CDR1 SNHLY, CDR2 FYNNEI. CDR3 protein: CASSADRLQGYTF. The CDR3 nucleotides read TGTGCCAGCAGTGCGGACAGGCTACAAGGCTACACCTTC.

The V gene is TRBV5-4, the J gene TRBJ2-7, with 10 bases fitting TRBD1. The CDR3 length is 15 residues. Germline CDR1 reads SGHNT; CDR2 reads YYREEE (reference sequence). The trim removed 4 bases at V and 2 bases at J, leaving 6 bases unmatched. The CDR3 DNA is TGTGCCAGCAGCCGCTCGGGACAGGGGACCTACGAGCAGTACTTC. It encodes CASSRSGQGTYEQYF.

The chain uses TRBV28 and TRBJ2-3; D possibly corresponds to TRBD1 (5 bases). The V end was cut by 1 base, the J end by 3 bases, with 11 bases between. Germline V CDR1 and CDR2: MDHEN, SYDVKM. CDR3 size: 15 residues. The CDR3 region is CASSLSSGLTDTQYF. The CDR3 bases are TGTGCCAGCAGTTTATCATCAGGGCTAACAGATACGCAGTATTTT.

The rearrangement links TRBV27 to TRBJ2-5; the D is unclear. The CDR3 sequence is 12 residues long. V was shortened by 4 bases and J by 6 bases, with 9 bases between the two germline ends. Germline CDR1 is MNHEY and CDR2 is SMNVEV (reference sequence). DNA of the CDR3: TGTGCCAGCAGTTCCTCAGGAAAGACCCAGTACTTC. The encoded protein is CASSSSGKTQYF.

The chain joins TRBV28 to TRBJ1-1; unclear D gene. Trimming removed 6 bases at V and 1 base at J, with 6 bases between. Germline lookup yields CDR1 MDHEN and CDR2 SYDVKM. The CDR3 consists of 12 residues. CDR3 sequence: CASRSQNTEAFF. The CDR3 region has the DNA TGTGCCAGCAGGTCACAGAACACTGAAGCTTTCTTT.

The chain uses TRBV27 and TRBJ2-6; 9 bases are shared with TRBD1. The V and J ends lost 4 bases and 1 base, in that order; junction bases with no gene match: 5. Germline V gives CDR1 MNHEY, CDR2 SMNVEV (reference sequence). CDR3 size: 17 residues. The CDR3 reads CASSSGQGRSGANVLTF. CDR3 coding DNA: TGTGCCAGCAGTTCGGGACAGGGCAGGTCTGGGGCCAACGTCCTGACTTTC.

The chain couples TRBV29-1 to TRBJ2-3; the D gene is possibly TRBD1 (6 bases). Trimming stripped 4 bases from V and 6 bases from J, with 11 bases between. There are 12 residues in the CDR3. CDR1 is SQVTM, CDR2 ANQGSEA, per germline. Here the CDR3 reads CSVGQGQDTQYF. CDR3 coding DNA: TGCAGCGTTGGCCAGGGGCAGGATACGCAGTATTTT.